Presented here are 32 T cell receptor beta chains from one specimen sequenced in a study of CD8+CD57+ T cells in acquired aplastic anemia. TCR beta VDJ combinations and CDR3 sequences were profiled from genomic DNA. Each CDR3 protein gets one entry after TCRdb re-called the reads with MiXCR. Among about 190,000 distinct CDR3 sequences, roughly half were seen once, and the ten largest hold approximately 15%. The sequencing sample was made of sorted CD4+, CD8+, or CD8+CD57+ T cells (not recorded which) from PBMCs. These receptors originate from a human donor in good health, serving as a control.

The rearrangement links TRBV7-2 to TRBJ1-1; tentatively, D is TRBD1 (5 bases). Per germline, CDR1 SGHTA and CDR2 FQGNSA. CDR3 length equals 13 residues. The germline V and J ends were trimmed by 7 bases and 0 bases, with 9 bases remaining between them. CDR3 sequence reads: CASTLGVNTEAFF. DNA for the CDR3: TGTGCCAGCACGCTAGGGGTGAACACTGAAGCTTTCTTT. Looking up the rest from reference TRBV7-2 and TRBJ1-1 gives the full variable domain: GAGVSQSPSNKVTEKGKDVELRCDPISGHTALYWYRQSLGQGLEFLIYFQGNSAPDKSGLPSDRFSAERTGGSVSTLTIQRTQQEDSAVYLCASTLGVNTEAFFGQGTRLTVV.

V is TRBV20-1 and J is TRBJ2-7; the D gene could be TRBD1 or TRBD2 (5 bases each). V was cut by 0 bases and J by 2 bases, with 26 bases left in between. The germline V gene has CDR1 DFQATT and CDR2 SNEGSKA (reference sequence). The CDR3 covers 19 residues. The CDR3 DNA sequence: TGCAGTGCTAGAGATCACGGGCAGGGCGGGTATGGCTACACCTACGAGCAGTACTTC. This translates into CSARDHGQGGYGYTYEQYF.

This clonotype was picked up one time. The rearrangement links TRBV7-8 to TRBJ1-3; unclear D gene. This CDR3 spans 14 amino acids. In germline, CDR1 is SGHVS, CDR2 FQNEAQ. Trimming took 6 bases from V and 9 from J, leaving 18 bases between them. In DNA, the CDR3 is TGTGCCAGCAGTCCTACCGCGTTGGGTACCACCATATATTTT. It yields the protein CASSPTALGTTIYF.

Ten or more counts support this clonotype. CDR3 region: CAISSRDRVLEAFF. The CDR3 bases are TGTGCCATCAGTTCCCGCGACAGAGTACTTGAAGCTTTCTTT. J is TRBJ1-1 and V is TRBV10-3; TRBD1 is a possible D gene (5 bases). Germline V CDR1 and CDR2: ENHRY, SYGVKD. This CDR3 is 14 amino acids long. V lost 5 bases and J lost 7, with 17 bases in between.

Turning to this clonotype: The junction departs from germline at one end; a sequencing error may be responsible. The chain has TRBV20-1 and TRBJ1-2, with D uncertain. CDR3 length: 11 residues. Germline V gene sequence: CDR1 DFQATT, CDR2 SNEGSKA (reference sequence). CDR3: CSAKEQYRTAF. Written as DNA, the CDR3 is TGCAGTGCTAAAGAACAGTACCGGACCGCTTTC.

This clonotype was detected ten times or more. The chain joins TRBV10-1 to TRBJ2-2; D is unresolved. The germline V gene has CDR1 WNHNN and CDR2 SYGVQD (reference sequence). This CDR3 is 15 amino acids long. V was trimmed by 4 bases and J by 0 bases, leaving 9 bases between them. CDR3 loop: CASSGGFANTGELFF. For the CDR3, the DNA is TGCGCCAGCAGTGGTGGGTTCGCGAACACCGGGGAGCTGTTTTTT.

Worth noting for this clonotype: Just one base apart from a much larger clone, this may be a read error. The rearrangement uses TRBV6-6 and TRBJ2-1; 7 bases agree with TRBD2. The CDR3 runs 14 residues. From germline, CDR1 is MNHNY and CDR2 SVGAGI (reference sequence). The CDR3 loop is CTSIHSGGGNEQFF. The CDR3 DNA is TGTACCAGCATCCACTCAGGCGGGGGCAATGAGCAGTTCTTC.

The chain has TRBV7-2 and TRBJ2-2; TRBD2 aligns across 10 bases. Trimming removed 5 bases from V and 9 bases from J; junction bases left unmatched: 6. Germline V gives CDR1 SGHTA, CDR2 FQGNSA. The CDR3 runs to 14 residues. DNA of the CDR3: TGTGCCAGCAGCCCAGCGGGGGGGCCTTGGGAGCTGTTTTTT. Translated, it gives CASSPAGGPWELFF.

This clonotype was counted ten times or more. V gene TRBV19 combines with J gene TRBJ1-1; 7 nucleotides match TRBD1. In germline, CDR1 is LNHDA, CDR2 SQIVND (reference sequence). V dropped 5 bases and J dropped 6; count of bases not matched to a gene: 6. CDR3 length equals 13 residues. The CDR3 nucleotides read TGTGCCAGTAGTCCGACAGGGTTAGCTGAAGCTTTCTTT. Translation: CASSPTGLAEAFF.

This sequence joins TRBV7-2 and TRBJ2-7, with no clear D. Deletions cut 2 bases from V and 3 bases from J, with 11 bases between. Germline assignment: CDR1 SGHTA and CDR2 FQGNSA. The CDR3 runs to 14 residues. The CDR3 is CASSLSNSYYEQYF. In DNA form, the CDR3 reads TGTGCCAGCAGCTTAAGCAACTCCTACTACGAGCAGTACTTC.

This clonotype showed up many times. The chain links TRBV27 to TRBJ2-7; TRBD1 or TRBD2 may be the D gene (6 bases each). V was pared by 6 bases and J by 5 bases, with 14 bases between. This CDR3 region has 13 residues. The germline gives CDR1 MNHEY, CDR2 SMNVEV (reference sequence). The CDR3 spells CASRTRGVNEQYF. The DNA of the CDR3 is TGTGCCAGCAGGACGAGGGGGGTGAACGAGCAGTACTTC.

This chain connects TRBV10-1 to TRBJ2-2, with 9 bases lining up with TRBD1. Germline CDR1 reads WNHNN; CDR2 reads SYGVQD (reference sequence). The junction had 10 bases not matched to a gene; V was cut back by 7 bases and J by 1 base. This CDR3 spans 17 amino acids. The CDR3 here is CASNAGTGSVNTGELFF. The CDR3 DNA reads TGCGCCAGCAACGCCGGGACAGGGTCGGTGAACACCGGGGAGCTGTTTTTT.

This clonotype was detected many times. The rearrangement links TRBV7-2 to TRBJ1-4; D is ambiguous. This CDR3 has 12 amino acids. The ends were cut back, 1 base at V and 5 bases at J, with 2 bases in the middle. Germline loops: CDR1 SGHTA, CDR2 FQGNSA. CDR3 DNA sequence: TGTGCCAGCAGCTTAGGGAATGAAAAACTGTTTTTT. Translated: CASSLGNEKLFF. Using reference TRBV7-2 and TRBJ1-4 for the parts outside the CDR3, the full variable domain is GAGVSQSPSNKVTEKGKDVELRCDPISGHTALYWYRQSLGQGLEFLIYFQGNSAPDKSGLPSDRFSAERTGGSVSTLTIQRTQQEDSAVYLCASSLGNEKLFFGSGTQLSVL.

In its sample, this clonotype was seen many times. CDR3 nucleotides: TGTGCCAGCAGCGTACTTACAGATTCACCCCTCCACTTT. It yields the protein CASSVLTDSPLHF. The chain couples TRBV9 to TRBJ1-6; D remains ambiguous. Germline lookup yields CDR1 SGDLS and CDR2 YYNGEE. Deletions cut 1 base from V and 8 bases from J, with 7 bases between. This CDR3 region has 13 residues. Variable domain in full (rest from reference TRBV9 and TRBJ1-6): DSGVTQTPKHLITATGQRVTLRCSPRSGDLSVYWYQQSLDQGLQFLIQYYNGEERAKGNILERFSAQQFPDLHSELNLSSLELGDSALYFCASSVLTDSPLHFGNGTRLTVT.

The rearrangement links TRBV18 to TRBJ1-5; D not certain. There are 14 residues in the CDR3. CDR1 and CDR2 (germline): KGHSH, LQKENI. V was trimmed by 9 bases and J by 3 bases, leaving 15 bases between them. CDR3 residues: CASSIDGNNQPQHF. The CDR3 DNA follows: TGTGCCAGTAGTATAGACGGTAACAATCAGCCCCAGCATTTT.

This chain connects TRBV15 to TRBJ1-2; TRBD1 agrees at 7 bases. Trimming cost V 4 bases and J 4 bases; bases outside gene matches: 3. Germline V gene data show CDR1 as LNHNV and CDR2 as YYDKDF (reference sequence). This CDR3 is 13 amino acids long. DNA of the CDR3: TGTGCCACCAGCACGGGACAGCGCTATGGCTACACCTTC. Encoded protein: CATSTGQRYGYTF.

The gene calls are TRBV25-1 and TRBJ1-1; D uncertain. V shed 1 base and J shed 0 bases, with 6 bases lying between them. This CDR3 spans 14 amino acids. The germline gives CDR1 MGHDK, CDR2 SYGVNS. CDR3: CASSEFGLNTEAFF. In nucleotides, the CDR3 is TGTGCCAGCAGTGAATTTGGCTTGAACACTGAAGCTTTCTTT.

This clonotype was seen only a few times. V is TRBV14 and J is TRBJ2-1; no firm D call. The CDR3 has 16 residues. Germline V CDR1 and CDR2: SGHDN, FVKESK. V shed 6 bases and J shed 0 bases, with 15 bases lying between them. The DNA for the CDR3 is TGTGCCAGCAGTTTATCGGGCGCAAGCTCCTACAATGAGCAGTTCTTC. This sequence encodes CASSLSGASSYNEQFF.

On this clonotype: Its ends do not fully match the called genes, so a read error is possible. The rearrangement links TRBV2 to TRBJ2-3; 14 nucleotides match TRBD2. Germline V gene sequence: CDR1 SNHLY, CDR2 FYNNEI. The CDR3 spans 18 residues. CDR3 amino acids: CATSDPSRTSGGTDTQYF. CDR3 nucleotides: TGTGCCACCAGTGATCCCAGCCGGACTAGCGGGGGGACAGATACGCAGTATTTT.

Regarding this clonotype: An end of the junction does not agree with germline; a read error may underlie this. The CDR3 is CASSPSAGPRNEKLFF. The CDR3 nucleotides are TGCGCCAGCAGCCCCTCAGCGGGGCCCCGGAATGAAAAACTGTTTTTT. The chain carries TRBV7-2 and TRBJ1-4, with D perhaps TRBD1 (5 bases). Germline-derived CDR1 and CDR2 are SGHTA and FQGNSA. The CDR3 is 16 amino acids.

This clonotype was counted ten times or more. CDR3 region: CASSQVGTGGNEQFF. The CDR3 region has the DNA TGTGCCAGCAGCCAGGTGGGGACAGGGGGCAATGAGCAGTTCTTC. V and J are TRBV4-2 and TRBJ2-1, with 11 nucleotides matching TRBD1. From germline, CDR1 is LGHNA and CDR2 YNFKEQ. The length of the CDR3 is 15 residues. Losses at the gene ends were 3 bases for V and 6 bases for J; bases not matched to a gene: 4.

This clonotype was detected once. A read error may explain this, as a much larger clone is one base away. DNA of the CDR3: TGTGCCAGCAGTTTAGGTAGCGGGGGGCCGGGGGCGCAGTTCTTC. Translating gives CASSLGSGGPGAQFF. This chain links TRBV27 with TRBJ2-1; 10 bases match TRBD2. This CDR3 has 15 amino acids. Germline V lookup: CDR1 MNHEY, CDR2 SMNVEV (reference sequence). V lost 2 bases and J lost 12; bases outside the gene matches: 10.

This clonotype was observed many times. The chain is built from TRBV4-2 and TRBJ2-3, with 13 bases identical to TRBD2. V was pared by 1 base and J by 1 base, with 2 bases of the junction left unmatched. The germline CDR1 and CDR2 sequences are LGHNA and YNFKEQ. This CDR3 region has 17 residues. The CDR3 DNA reads as TGTGCCAGCAGCCAAGGGACTAGCGGGGGCGGCACAGATACGCAGTATTTT. Protein: CASSQGTSGGGTDTQYF.

This clonotype was seen repeatedly, ten times or more. The chain uses TRBV4-1 and TRBJ1-1; D might be TRBD1 (5 bases). The CDR3 length is 14 residues. Germline V gene data show CDR1 as MGHRA and CDR2 as YSYEKL. The ends were cut back, 1 base at V and 2 bases at J, with 8 bases in the middle. Here the CDR3 DNA reads TGCGCCAGCAGCCAAGTCAGGGATAACACTGAAGCTTTCTTT. Protein sequence: CASSQVRDNTEAFF.

CDR3 region: CASSWDGNQPQHF. DNA of the CDR3: TGCGCCAGCAGCTGGGACGGCAATCAGCCCCAGCATTTT. The chain has TRBV5-1 and TRBJ1-5, with D perhaps TRBD1 (5 bases). Germline CDR1 SGHRS, CDR2 YFSETQ. The V end was cut by 3 bases, the J end by 2 bases, with 6 bases between. This CDR3 comprises 13 residues.

This clonotype was counted at least ten times. The genes are TRBV5-1 and TRBJ1-3, with D hard to call. This CDR3 region has 16 residues. CDR1 is SGHRS and CDR2 is YFSETQ in the germline V gene. V was cut by 3 bases and J by 0 bases, with 13 bases left in between. In nucleotides, the CDR3 is TGCGCCAGCAGCTGGGGAGACCCGAGCTCTGGAAACACCATATATTTT. It translates to CASSWGDPSSGNTIYF.

In its sample, this clonotype was seen many times. The chain combines TRBV5-1 with TRBJ2-7; TRBD1 aligns across 11 bases. Germline CDR1 reads SGHRS; CDR2 reads YFSETQ. The CDR3 totals 14 residues. V trimming: 6 bases; J trimming: 4 bases; junction bases outside the gene matches: 6. The CDR3 reads CASKLGQGVYEQYF. CDR3 sequence (DNA): TGCGCCAGCAAATTGGGACAGGGGGTGTACGAGCAGTACTTC.

This clonotype has only one observation. CDR3 DNA sequence: TGTGCCAGCAGTGTTAGCGGGGGGGCCGACGAGCAGTACTTC. Translated: CASSVSGGADEQYF. The genes are TRBV25-1 and TRBJ2-7; 11 bases align to TRBD2. This CDR3 region has 14 residues. Germline-derived CDR1 and CDR2 are MGHDK and SYGVNS. J gave up 5 bases and V 4 bases, and 4 bases lay outside the gene matches.

The chain carries TRBV28 and TRBJ2-7, with D perhaps TRBD2 (6 bases). This CDR3 spans 12 amino acids. CDR1 and CDR2 (germline): MDHEN, SYDVKM. The CDR3 protein is CASSYDPCGTPV. The CDR3 nucleotides are TGTGCCAGCAGTTACGACCCCTGCGGGACCCCGGTC.

This chain uses TRBV5-1 with TRBJ2-6; D gene uncertain. The CDR3 is 14 amino acids. Trimming removed 6 bases from V and 4 bases from J, with 11 bases in between. CDR1 SGHRS and CDR2 YFSETQ come from the germline V gene. The CDR3 reads CASKGATGANVLTF. CDR3 nucleotide sequence: TGCGCCAGCAAGGGTGCGACAGGGGCCAACGTCCTGACTTTC.

As regards this clonotype: A much larger clonotype is one base distant, so this may be a read error. Given the absence of the conserved phenylalanine or tryptophan at the CDR3 end, a read error is likely. V usage is TRBV10-1 and J usage is TRBJ2-7; 13 nucleotides match TRBD2. Germline V gives CDR1 WNHNN, CDR2 SYGVQD (reference sequence). There are 16 residues in the CDR3. CDR3 sequence (DNA): TGTGCCAGCAGCCAGGGACTAGCGGGGTTTACCTACGAGCAGTACTCC. Its translation is CASSQGLAGFTYEQYS.

V is TRBV9 and J is TRBJ2-5; tentative D call: TRBD2 (7 bases). CDR1 and CDR2 from the germline V gene are SGDLS and YYNGEE. V lost 0 bases, J lost 5 bases, and 11 bases lay in between. This CDR3 is 14 amino acids long. CDR3 in amino acids: CASSVAGGVETQYF. CDR3 in DNA: TGTGCCAGCAGCGTAGCGGGGGGCGTGGAGACCCAGTACTTC.